The clone carrying this T cell receptor beta chain was counted many times. The antigen is undetermined. This specimen comes from a study of blood T cells in healthy people across ages. Turning to the study itself: About one barcoded beta molecule was captured per two T cells (by template switching). Study observations and caveats: Per million T cells, TCR beta diversity dropped roughly linearly as age increased. It was the long-lived donors that had more naive CD4+ cells and higher diversity than aged donors.

A second PCR of 7 to 11 cycles used a sample-barcoded 5' primer and a J-beta primer mix. TCRdb redid the calling of the 5' RACE reads with MiXCR, one entry per CDR3 protein. Of under 950,000 distinct CDR3 sequences listed, roughly 20% are singletons. Trimming pared 1 base from V and 0 bases from J, leaving 13 bases between. Germline CDR1 reads LNHNV; CDR2 reads YYDKDF (reference sequence). This CDR3 comprises 17 residues. Russia was home to the donors, healthy Caucasian individuals aged about 6 to 90. Sequencing was done on a sample of blood. This chain joins TRBV15 and TRBJ2-4; D is ambiguous. The receptor comes from a man aged 65 to 79 in good health. CDR3 sequence: CATSRVAQQIAKNIQYF. CDR3 nucleotide sequence: TGTGCCACCAGCAGAGTGGCCCAACAGATAGCCAAAAACATTCAGTACTTC.